Below are 17 T cell receptor beta chains sequenced from a single sample in a study of blood T cell repertoires in COVID-19. The repertoire was sequenced with immunoSEQ multiplex PCR; TCRdb's copy has only in-frame clones and lacks some. The sample lists some 130,000 clones, roughly 90% seen once, with less than 5% in the top ten. Sequences were obtained from peripheral blood. These receptors were obtained from a man in his sixties with COVID-19, enrolled during active disease.

The count of this clone is one. The chain links TRBV11-3 to TRBJ2-5; D might be TRBD2 (6 bases). CDR1 SGHNT and CDR2 YENEEA come from the germline V gene. With 3 bases removed from V and 4 bases from J, the gap between germline ends came to 9 bases. The CDR3 has 13 amino acids. The CDR3 is CASSLVSGETQYF. CDR3 coding DNA: TGTGCCAGCAGCTTGGTTAGCGGAGAGACCCAGTACTTC.

The rearrangement joins TRBV7-9 to TRBJ2-1, with a weak D call TRBD1 (6 bases). This CDR3 has 14 residues. The ends were cut back, 2 bases at V and 6 bases at J, with 11 bases in the middle. CDR1 SEHNR and CDR2 FQNEAQ come from the germline V gene (reference sequence). The CDR3 spells CASSLLNRVNEQFF. Here the CDR3 DNA reads TGTGCCAGCAGCTTATTGAACAGGGTCAATGAGCAGTTCTTC.

This sequence joins TRBV7-2 and TRBJ1-5; D is perhaps TRBD1 (6 bases). The germline V gene has CDR1 SGHTA and CDR2 FQGNSA. Trimming removed 1 base at V and 10 bases at J, with 17 bases between. The length of the CDR3 is 15 residues. CDR3 amino acids: CASSLGPGVNLPQHF. Here the CDR3 DNA reads TGTGCCAGCAGCTTAGGGCCAGGGGTTAATCTACCCCAGCATTTT.

This CDR3 reads CASSGVKGYEQYF. The DNA for the CDR3 is TGTGCCAGCAGCGGAGTAAAGGGGTACGAGCAGTACTTC. V usage is TRBV9 and J usage is TRBJ2-7; the D gene is possibly TRBD1 (5 bases). CDR3 length equals 13 residues. From germline, CDR1 is SGDLS and CDR2 YYNGEE. V was cut by 3 bases and J by 4 bases, with 11 bases left in between.

The chain links TRBV30 to TRBJ2-7, with 8 bases lining up with TRBD2. This CDR3 has 14 residues. Germline lookup yields CDR1 GTSNPN and CDR2 SVGIG (reference sequence). With 2 bases clipped from V and 0 bases from J, the junction kept 3 bases outside the gene matches. CDR3 in amino acids: CAWSSGGNSYEQYF. The CDR3, as DNA: TGTGCCTGGAGTTCGGGGGGGAACTCCTACGAGCAGTACTTC.

The rearrangement links TRBV9 to TRBJ2-5; the match to TRBD2 covers 8 bases. The CDR3 totals 16 residues. The trim removed 0 bases at V and 0 bases at J, leaving 4 bases unmatched. The germline CDR1 and CDR2 sequences are SGDLS and YYNGEE. The CDR3 coding sequence is TGTGCCAGCAGCGTAGGTGGTAGCGGGAACCAAGAGACCCAGTACTTC. Protein: CASSVGGSGNQETQYF.

J is TRBJ2-3 and V is TRBV24-1; 7 positions match TRBD1. Losses at the gene ends were 4 bases for V and 5 bases for J; bases not matched to a gene: 5. Germline V gene lookup returns CDR1 KGHDR and CDR2 SFDVKD. CDR3 length equals 14 residues. CDR3 sequence reads: CATSEPGTVDTQYF. In DNA, the CDR3 is TGTGCCACCAGTGAGCCTGGGACAGTAGATACGCAGTATTTT.

V and J are TRBV7-2 and TRBJ2-1; D perhaps matches TRBD2 (6 bases). CDR3 length equals 12 residues. The V end was cut by 8 bases, the J end by 5 bases, with 10 bases between. Germline CDR1 reads SGHTA; CDR2 reads FQGNSA. The CDR3 coding sequence is TGTGCCAGCCTTGGGGGGAACAATGAGCAGTTCTTC. It translates to CASLGGNNEQFF.

The chain has TRBV9 and TRBJ1-2; 9 nucleotides match TRBD1. J lost 2 bases, V lost 3 bases, and 11 bases had no gene match. The CDR3 has 17 amino acids. CDR1 and CDR2 (germline): SGDLS, YYNGEE. CDR3 loop: CASSDSPDRGRNYGYTF. The CDR3 DNA reads TGTGCCAGCAGCGACTCACCAGACAGGGGGAGGAACTATGGCTACACCTTC.

V usage is TRBV7-3 and J usage is TRBJ1-6; D remains ambiguous. Germline CDR1 is SGHTA and CDR2 is FQGTGA. V was cut by 2 bases and J by 10 bases, with 12 bases left in between. This CDR3 has 14 amino acids. The chain's CDR3 is CASSLSGYASPLHF. The CDR3, as DNA: TGTGCCAGCAGCTTATCGGGTTATGCGTCACCCCTCCACTTT. Full variable domain (outside the CDR3, taken from reference TRBV7-3 and TRBJ1-6): GAGVSQTPSNKVTEKGKYVELRCDPISGHTALYWYRQSLGQGPEFLIYFQGTGAADDSGLPNDRFFAVRPEGSVSTLKIQRTERGDSAVYLCASSLSGYASPLHFGNGTRLTVT.

This clone was found a few times. The chain uses TRBV5-1 and TRBJ2-3; TRBD2 agrees at 9 bases. V lost 0 bases, J lost 2 bases, and 10 bases stayed unmatched. Germline loops: CDR1 SGHRS, CDR2 YFSETQ. CDR3 length: 18 amino acids. CDR3: CASSLGGISGSPTDTQYF. The CDR3 bases are TGCGCCAGCAGCTTGGGAGGAATTAGCGGGAGCCCCACAGATACGCAGTATTTT.

The V call is TRBV10-3, the J call TRBJ2-2; the match to TRBD1 covers 7 bases. The germline V gene has CDR1 ENHRY and CDR2 SYGVKD. The V segment lost 10 bases and the J segment 4 bases; nucleotides outside the gene matches: 12. The CDR3 consists of 15 residues. This chain's CDR3 is CATRRGGAFTGELFF. The CDR3 nucleotides read TGTGCCACTAGGAGAGGGGGCGCGTTCACCGGGGAGCTGTTTTTT.

This sequence joins TRBV7-3 and TRBJ1-2; TRBD1 might be the D (6 bases). Trimming pared 5 bases from V and 0 bases from J, leaving 10 bases between. The CDR3 is 14 amino acids. CDR1 is SGHTA, CDR2 FQGTGA, per germline. CDR3 coding DNA: TGTGCCAGCAGCCCTGGGACATCTAACTATGGCTACACCTTC. Translating gives CASSPGTSNYGYTF.

The rearrangement uses TRBV30 and TRBJ2-1, with TRBD1 identical over 7 bases. V shed 2 bases, J shed 8 bases, and the junction held 3 bases outside the gene matches. Germline V CDR1 and CDR2: GTSNPN, SVGIG (reference sequence). The CDR3 totals 12 residues. CDR3 coding DNA: TGTGCCTGGAGTCAACAGGGGTATGAGCAGTTCTTC. It encodes CAWSQQGYEQFF.

The genes are TRBV6-6 and TRBJ2-7; D is perhaps TRBD1 (6 bases). V lost 0 bases and J 4 bases, leaving 16 bases between the germline ends. The germline CDR1 and CDR2 sequences are MNHNY and SVGAGI (reference sequence). This CDR3 comprises 16 residues. In DNA, the CDR3 is TGTGCCAGCAGTTACTCTACTCAGGGGAGTCGGTACGAGCAGTACTTC. This gives the protein CASSYSTQGSRYEQYF.

The chain links TRBV7-9 to TRBJ2-5; possibly TRBD1 for D (5 bases). CDR1 SEHNR and CDR2 FQNEAQ come from the germline V gene (reference sequence). This CDR3 contains 14 residues. Trimming shortened V by 2 bases and J by 5 bases, and 12 bases separated the two germline ends. The CDR3 spells CASSLQGIHETQYF. CDR3 nucleotides: TGTGCCAGCAGCTTACAGGGCATCCATGAGACCCAGTACTTC.

The chain links TRBV30 to TRBJ1-5; D might be TRBD1 (5 bases). Germline assignment: CDR1 GTSNPN and CDR2 SVGIG (reference sequence). CDR3 length equals 13 residues. Trimming removed 4 bases from V and 4 bases from J, with 11 bases in between. CDR3 sequence: CAWTKGPNQPQHF. DNA for the CDR3: TGTGCCTGGACTAAGGGGCCAAATCAGCCCCAGCATTTT. The variable domain in full, completed from reference TRBV30 and TRBJ1-5, reads SQTIHQWPATLVQPVGSPLSLECTVEGTSNPNLYWYRQAAGRGLQLLFYSVGIGQISSEVPQNLSASRPQDRQFILSSKKLLLSDSGFYLCAWTKGPNQPQHFGDGTRLSIL.